The next 10 T cell receptor beta chains were all read from a single sample in a study of blood T cell repertoires in COVID-19. Measured with immunoSEQ multiplex PCR; TCRdb has only the in-frame clones, and not every one. The sample comprises tens of thousands of clones, about nine tenths of which are singletons, and over 7.5% rests with the top ten. The specimen sequenced was peripheral blood. The receptors were gathered from a man in his thirties or forties with acute or convalescent COVID-19.

CDR3 bases: TGTGCCACCAGCAGAGACGACAGGGATAATTCACCCCTCCACTTT. Translation gives CATSRDDRDNSPLHF. The V call is TRBV15, the J call TRBJ1-6; 7 bases line up with TRBD1. Per the germline V gene, CDR1 is LNHNV and CDR2 is YYDKDF (reference sequence). The CDR3 is 15 residues long. V shed 0 bases, J shed 5 bases, and the junction held 1 base outside the gene matches. The complete variable domain, with remaining parts taken from reference TRBV15 and TRBJ1-6, reads DAMVIQNPRYQVTQFGKPVTLSCSQTLNHNVMYWYQQKSSQAPKLLFHYYDKDFNNEADTPDNFQSRRPNTSFCFLDIRSPGLGDTAMYLCATSRDDRDNSPLHFGNGTRLTVT.

This clone came up a few times. The CDR3 reads CASSQRDRVTDTQYF. The CDR3 DNA is TGTGCCAGCAGCCAGCGGGACAGGGTAACAGATACGCAGTATTTT. The chain recombines TRBV5-6 with TRBJ2-3, with 9 bases aligning to TRBD1. Germline loops: CDR1 SGHDT, CDR2 YYEEEE. The CDR3 spans 15 residues. V gave up 4 bases and J gave up 3 bases; unmatched junction bases: 6.

The genes are TRBV27 and TRBJ2-3; D is possibly TRBD1 (5 bases). From germline, CDR1 is MNHEY and CDR2 SMNVEV (reference sequence). Between the trimmed V and J ends, which lost 5 bases and 11 bases, there was a span of 26 bases. The CDR3 extends over 16 amino acids. The CDR3 nucleotides read TGTGCCAGCAGTCCGACCCACTCTAAGACAGACAAGGAGCAGTATTTT. Encoded protein: CASSPTHSKTDKEQYF.

The chain carries TRBV5-1 and TRBJ2-7; maybe TRBD2 (5 bases). The V end was cut by 5 bases, the J end by 1 base, with 10 bases between. Germline values: CDR1 SGHRS, CDR2 YFSETQ. The CDR3 has 13 residues. CDR3 coding DNA: TGCGCCAGCAGTGAAACGGGGTCCTACGAGCAGTACTTC. It codes for CASSETGSYEQYF.

The V gene is TRBV6-5, the J gene TRBJ2-2, with 10 bases lining up with TRBD2. Losses at the gene ends were 7 bases for V and 1 base for J; bases not matched to a gene: 3. The germline V gene has CDR1 MNHEY and CDR2 SVGAGI. This CDR3 comprises 15 residues. The CDR3 is CASTGTSENTGELFF. The CDR3 coding sequence is TGTGCCAGCACTGGGACTAGCGAGAACACCGGGGAGCTGTTTTTT.

The genes are TRBV3-1 (or the pseudogene TRBV3-2) and TRBJ2-1; D possibly corresponds to TRBD1 (6 bases). CDR1 LGHDT and CDR2 YNNKEL come from the germline V gene (reference sequence). Trimming removed 3 bases from V and 8 bases from J, with 14 bases in between. This CDR3 is built from 14 residues. The CDR3 reads CASSQTQGLDEQFF. In DNA form, the CDR3 reads TGTGCCAGCAGCCAGACACAGGGTTTGGATGAGCAGTTCTTC.

The rearrangement links TRBV6-4 to TRBJ2-7; perhaps TRBD2 as D (5 bases). Trimming stripped 4 bases from V and 4 bases from J, with 17 bases between. CDR1 and CDR2 (germline): MRHNA, SNTAGT. The CDR3 is 15 residues long. This chain's CDR3 is CASSAELGSSYEQYF. The DNA for the CDR3 is TGTGCCAGCAGTGCAGAGCTAGGGAGTTCGTACGAGCAGTACTTC.

The V call is TRBV11-3, the J call TRBJ1-1; D call uncertain. This CDR3 is built from 13 residues. Between the trimmed V and J ends, which lost 2 bases and 1 base, there was a span of 5 bases. Looked up from germline, CDR1 is SGHNT and CDR2 is YENEEA. The CDR3 nucleotides are TGTGCCAGCAGCTTATCTACGAACACTGAAGCTTTCTTT. This codes for CASSLSTNTEAFF.

The V and J genes are TRBV10-3 and TRBJ1-1; possible D gene TRBD1, 5 bases. The CDR3 is 15 amino acids. V was pared by 0 bases and J by 1 base, with 9 bases between. CDR1 is ENHRY and CDR2 is SYGVKD in the germline V gene. CDR3 DNA: TGTGCCATCAGTGAGTCGGCCAGGGCGAACACTGAAGCTTTCTTT. This encodes CAISESARANTEAFF.

There are a few counts of this clone. The V gene is TRBV4-1, the J gene TRBJ1-5, with D possibly TRBD1 on 6 matching bases. V was cut by 6 bases and J by 7 bases, with 19 bases left in between. Germline CDR1 is MGHRA and CDR2 is YSYEKL. The CDR3 is made up of 15 amino acids. The CDR3 reads CASSRSRGGGQPQHF. Here the CDR3 DNA reads TGCGCCAGCAGTCGTTCCAGGGGTGGGGGACAGCCCCAGCATTTT.